There are a few counts of the clone carrying this T cell receptor beta chain. Its antigen is not known. Germline trimming cut 1 base from V and 9 bases from J; bases unmatched to any gene: 4. Germline assignment: CDR1 LGHNA and CDR2 YNFKEQ. This CDR3 spans 15 amino acids. TCRdb reprocessed the RT-PCR reads with MiXCR, giving one entry per CDR3 protein. The sample lists about 780,000 distinct CDR3 sequences, approximately 18% occurring once. The sample comes from a study of response to subunit inactivated influenza vaccine. The study's findings and limits: The authors offered the suggestion that each seasonal influenza vaccination recruits few new T cells.

The sequence came from a man aged 45 to 65 who received an inactivated influenza vaccine. The V call is TRBV4-2, the J call TRBJ2-1; TRBD2 agrees at 12 bases. Sequencing used PBMCs from blood, obtained around 5 days after vaccination. The CDR3 DNA is TGTGCCAGCAGCCAAGTCGCTAGCGGGGGGGGTGAGCAGTTCTTC. The encoded protein is CASSQVASGGGEQFF.